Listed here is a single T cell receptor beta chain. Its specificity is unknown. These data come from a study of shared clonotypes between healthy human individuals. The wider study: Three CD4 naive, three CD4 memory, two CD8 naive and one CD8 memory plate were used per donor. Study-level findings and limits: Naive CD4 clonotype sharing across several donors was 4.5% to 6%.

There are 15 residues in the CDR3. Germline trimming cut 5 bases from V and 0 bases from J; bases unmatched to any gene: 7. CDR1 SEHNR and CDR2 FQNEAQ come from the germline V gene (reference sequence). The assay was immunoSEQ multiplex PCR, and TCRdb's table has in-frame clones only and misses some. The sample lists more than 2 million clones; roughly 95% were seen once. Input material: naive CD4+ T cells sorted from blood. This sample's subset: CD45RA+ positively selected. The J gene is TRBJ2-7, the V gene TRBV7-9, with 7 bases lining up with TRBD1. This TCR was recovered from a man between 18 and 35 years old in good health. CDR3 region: CASSQTGTASYEQYF. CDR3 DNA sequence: TGTGCCAGCAGCCAAACCGGGACAGCCTCCTACGAGCAGTACTTC.